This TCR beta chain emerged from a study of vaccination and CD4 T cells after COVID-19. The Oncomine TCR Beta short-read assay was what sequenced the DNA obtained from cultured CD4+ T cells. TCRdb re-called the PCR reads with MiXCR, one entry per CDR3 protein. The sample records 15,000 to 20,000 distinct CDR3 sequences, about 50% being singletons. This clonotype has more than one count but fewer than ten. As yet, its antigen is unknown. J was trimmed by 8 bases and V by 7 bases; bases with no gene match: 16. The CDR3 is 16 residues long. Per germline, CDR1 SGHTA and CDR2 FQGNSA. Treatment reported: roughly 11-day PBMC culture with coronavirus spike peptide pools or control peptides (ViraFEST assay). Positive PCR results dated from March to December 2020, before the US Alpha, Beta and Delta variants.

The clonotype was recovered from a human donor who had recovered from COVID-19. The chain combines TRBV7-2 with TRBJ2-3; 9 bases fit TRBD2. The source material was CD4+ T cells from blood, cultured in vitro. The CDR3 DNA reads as TGTGCCAGCACCTCTCCATCCGGGCGGGGGGGCGTTACGCAGTATTTT. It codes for CASTSPSGRGGVTQYF.